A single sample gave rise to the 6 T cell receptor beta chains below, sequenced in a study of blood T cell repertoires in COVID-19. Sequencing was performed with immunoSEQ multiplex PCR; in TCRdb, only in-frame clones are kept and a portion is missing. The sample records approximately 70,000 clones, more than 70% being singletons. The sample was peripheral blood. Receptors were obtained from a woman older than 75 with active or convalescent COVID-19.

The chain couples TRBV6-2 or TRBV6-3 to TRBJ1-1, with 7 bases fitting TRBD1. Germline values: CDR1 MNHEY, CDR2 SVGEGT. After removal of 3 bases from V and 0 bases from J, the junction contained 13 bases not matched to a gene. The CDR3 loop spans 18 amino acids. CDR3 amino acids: CASSYRSRDRLMNTEAFF. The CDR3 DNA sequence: TGTGCCAGCAGTTATCGTTCTCGGGACAGACTAATGAACACTGAAGCTTTCTTT.

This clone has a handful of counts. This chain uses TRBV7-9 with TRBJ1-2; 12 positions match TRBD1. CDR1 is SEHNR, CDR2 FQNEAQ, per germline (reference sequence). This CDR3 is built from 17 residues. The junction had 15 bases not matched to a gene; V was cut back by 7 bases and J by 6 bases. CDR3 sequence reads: CASTYTGQGALRNGYTF. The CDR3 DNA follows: TGTGCCAGCACCTACACGGGACAGGGGGCCCTTCGGAATGGCTACACCTTC. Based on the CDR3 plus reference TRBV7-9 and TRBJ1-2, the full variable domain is DTGVSQNPRHKITKRGQNVTFRCDPISEHNRLYWYRQTLGQGPEFLTYFQNEAQLEKSRLLSDRFSAERPKGSFSTLEIQRTEQGDSAMYLCASTYTGQGALRNGYTFGSGTRLTVV.

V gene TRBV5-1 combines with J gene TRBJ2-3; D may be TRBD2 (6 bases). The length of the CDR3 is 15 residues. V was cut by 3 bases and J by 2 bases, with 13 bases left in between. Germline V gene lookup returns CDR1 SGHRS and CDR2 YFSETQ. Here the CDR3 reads CASSSSSASTDTQYF. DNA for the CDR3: TGCGCCAGCAGCTCTTCTAGCGCTTCCACAGATACGCAGTATTTT.

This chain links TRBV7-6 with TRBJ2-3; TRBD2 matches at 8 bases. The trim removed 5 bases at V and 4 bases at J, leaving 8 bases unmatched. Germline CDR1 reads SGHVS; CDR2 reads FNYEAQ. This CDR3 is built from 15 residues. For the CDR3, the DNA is TGTGCCAGCAGCCCATCACGTAGCGGGGCAGATACGCAGTATTTT. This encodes CASSPSRSGADTQYF. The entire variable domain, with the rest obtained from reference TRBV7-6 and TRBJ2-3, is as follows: GAGVSQSPRYKVTKRGQDVALRCDPISGHVSLYWYRQALGQGPEFLTYFNYEAQQDKSGLPNDRFSAERPEGSISTLTIQRTEQRDSAMYRCASSPSRSGADTQYFGPGTRLTVL.

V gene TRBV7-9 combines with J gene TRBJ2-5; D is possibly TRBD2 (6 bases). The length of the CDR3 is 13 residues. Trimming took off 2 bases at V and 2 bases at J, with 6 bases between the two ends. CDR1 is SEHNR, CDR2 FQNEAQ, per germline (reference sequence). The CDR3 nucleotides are TGTGCCAGCAGCTTACGGGGGCAAGAGACCCAGTACTTC. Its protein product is CASSLRGQETQYF.

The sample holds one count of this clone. CDR3 amino acids: CASSDGSGTYGYTF. The CDR3 DNA reads as TGTGCCAGCAGTGACGGGAGTGGAACTTATGGCTACACCTTC. This chain connects TRBV6-4 to TRBJ1-2, with no clear D. This CDR3 has 14 residues. Germline lookup yields CDR1 MRHNA and CDR2 SNTAGT. Trimming pared 2 bases from V and 5 bases from J, leaving 12 bases between.